The 7 T cell receptor beta chains given below trace back to one sample, sequenced in a study of blood T cell repertoires in COVID-19. The assay was immunoSEQ multiplex PCR, and TCRdb's table has in-frame clones only and misses some. Of about 200,000 clones in the sample, 75% to 90% were seen once. The sample consisted of peripheral blood. These receptors all stem from a man between 60 and 75 years old who had recovered from COVID-19.

This clone was counted a single time. This chain links TRBV5-1 with TRBJ2-5; TRBD2 matches 14 bases. Germline V gene data show CDR1 as SGHRS and CDR2 as YFSETQ. The CDR3 has 16 residues. V lost 3 bases to trimming and J lost 4 bases; unmatched junction nucleotides: 5. The CDR3 DNA is TGCGCCAGCAGCTCCGGGACTAGCGGGGGCTCAGAGACCCAGTACTTC. It specifies CASSSGTSGGSETQYF.

The chain uses TRBV20-1 and TRBJ2-5, with TRBD2 as a possible D gene (6 bases). This CDR3 region has 11 residues. Germline-derived CDR1 and CDR2 are DFQATT and SNEGSKA (reference sequence). Here the CDR3 reads CSGDFQETQYF. The DNA for the CDR3 is TGCTCCGGGGACTTCCAAGAGACCCAGTACTTC.

This chain links TRBV4-1 with TRBJ2-1; no firm D call. The V gene's germline CDR1 is MGHRA and CDR2 YSYEKL. Trimming removed 0 bases from V and 3 bases from J, with 18 bases in between. CDR3 length: 18 amino acids. CDR3 nucleotides: TGCGCCAGCAGCCAAGAGGGCGCCGTCCCCACTTTCTACAATGAGCAGTTCTTC. Its protein is CASSQEGAVPTFYNEQFF.

This clone was seen a few times. The rearrangement links TRBV12-5 to TRBJ2-1, with 8 nucleotides matching TRBD1. The V and J ends lost 9 bases and 4 bases, in that order; junction bases with no gene match: 8. Germline V gene lookup returns CDR1 LGHNT and CDR2 FRNRAP. This CDR3 contains 14 residues. The CDR3 region has the DNA TGTGCTAGCCTACGGGACAGGCTGTACAATGAGCAGTTCTTC. Translation gives CASLRDRLYNEQFF.

V and J are TRBV5-1 and TRBJ2-7, with D possibly matching TRBD2 (6 bases). The CDR3 is 15 residues long. The germline V and J ends were trimmed by 0 bases and 7 bases, with 17 bases remaining between them. Germline V gene data show CDR1 as SGHRS and CDR2 as YFSETQ. The CDR3 region has the DNA TGCGCCAGCAGCTTGGCCGGAGGGTTGGTCGGTGAGCAGTACTTC. Its translation: CASSLAGGLVGEQYF.

V is TRBV19 and J is TRBJ2-5; a possible D gene is TRBD1 (6 bases). Per germline, CDR1 LNHDA and CDR2 SQIVND (reference sequence). This CDR3 has 16 residues. Trimming took off 3 bases at V and 4 bases at J, with 18 bases between the two ends. The CDR3 protein is CASSITFRGRGETQYF. For the CDR3, the DNA is TGTGCCAGTAGTATCACCTTCAGGGGACGAGGAGAGACCCAGTACTTC.

This chain joins TRBV3-1 (or the pseudogene TRBV3-2) and TRBJ1-6; no clear D. Per germline, CDR1 LGHDT and CDR2 YNNKEL (reference sequence). Trimming removed 4 bases at V and 8 bases at J, with 9 bases between. There are 13 residues in the CDR3. CDR3 amino acids: CASSPSRDSPLHF. DNA for the CDR3: TGTGCCAGCAGCCCCTCTCGCGATTCACCCCTCCACTTT.